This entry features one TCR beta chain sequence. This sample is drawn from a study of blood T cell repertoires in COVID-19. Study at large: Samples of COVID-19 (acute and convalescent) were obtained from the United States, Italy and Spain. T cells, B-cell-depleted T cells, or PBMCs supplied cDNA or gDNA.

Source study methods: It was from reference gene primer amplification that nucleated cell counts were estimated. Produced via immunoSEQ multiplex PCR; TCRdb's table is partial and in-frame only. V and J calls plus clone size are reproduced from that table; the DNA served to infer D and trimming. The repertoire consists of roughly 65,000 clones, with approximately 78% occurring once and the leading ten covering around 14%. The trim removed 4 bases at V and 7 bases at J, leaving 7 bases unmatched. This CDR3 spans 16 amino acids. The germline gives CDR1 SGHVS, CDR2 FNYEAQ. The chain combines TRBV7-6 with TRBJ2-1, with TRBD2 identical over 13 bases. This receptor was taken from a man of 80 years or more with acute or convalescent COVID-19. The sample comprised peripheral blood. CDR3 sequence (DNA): TGTGCCAGCAGCTCATGGACTAGCGGGAGTGGAAATGAGCAGTTCTTC. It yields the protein CASSSWTSGSGNEQFF.